This T cell receptor (beta chain) was captured by sequencing in a study of human T cells and chemical hapten exposure. Study-wide context: Minor pooled library volume differences mainly drove per-sample TCR yield variation.

In the source study's methods: A per-sample median of about 95,000 TCRs was observed, with counts ranging from roughly 23,224 to 700,000. TCRdb re-analysed the RACE reads in MiXCR, keeping a single row per CDR3 protein. What appears here as the V and J calls and clone size reflects TCRdb's work, not the paper's. This repertoire shows approximately 400,000 distinct CDR3 sequences, approximately 5.1% found once; its top ten account for roughly 2.4%. Study results and limitations: Significantly more large CDR3 similarity clusters arose among expanded TCRs than among controls.

Stated time point: patch test 1, 2 weeks after DPC sensitization. Noted treatment: therapeutic diphenylcyclopropenone sensitization with weekly scalp DPC. The study extracted total RNA from unfractionated whole blood. Turning to this clonotype: The antigen is unknown.

This CDR3 has 14 residues. V lost 0 bases and J 6 bases, leaving 9 bases between the germline ends. CDR1 is SGDLS, CDR2 YYNGEE, per germline. The material was whole blood, obtained in connection with sensitization to the hapten diphenylcyclopropenone (DPC). This chain joins TRBV9 and TRBJ2-2; D might be TRBD2 (6 bases). The TCR originated in a woman in her 50s with alopecia areata. Some clones in this sample may be carry-over from other donors' samples. In DNA, the CDR3 is TGTGCCAGCAGCGTAGGCGGGATGGCCGGGGAGCTGTTTTTT. Encoded protein: CASSVGGMAGELFF.